Listed here are 22 T cell receptor beta chains from one sample, sequenced in a study of blood T cell repertoires in COVID-19. The protocol was immunoSEQ multiplex PCR, while the TCRdb copy is restricted to in-frame clones and leaves out a portion. The sample lists roughly 150,000 clones, around 82% occurring once. Sequences were obtained from peripheral blood. The receptor set was obtained from a man between 70 and 80 years old with active or convalescent COVID-19.

The chain employs TRBV19 and TRBJ1-1; D remains unclear. CDR1 is LNHDA, CDR2 SQIVND, per germline (reference sequence). CDR3 length: 13 residues. Trimming stripped 5 bases from V and 0 bases from J, with 7 bases between. In DNA form, the CDR3 reads TGTGCCAGTAGTGCGGAAATGAACACTGAAGCTTTCTTT. Translating it yields CASSAEMNTEAFF.

This clone was counted only a few times. This chain uses TRBV4-1 with TRBJ1-1, with a possible D match to TRBD1 (6 bases). The CDR3 contains 14 residues. Trimming left V 1 base short and J 10 bases short, with 16 bases between. Germline lookup yields CDR1 MGHRA and CDR2 YSYEKL. The CDR3 here is CASSQGAQGSRAFF. The CDR3 DNA follows: TGCGCCAGCAGCCAAGGGGCCCAGGGGTCCCGAGCTTTCTTT.

The rearrangement joins TRBV5-1 to TRBJ1-5; maybe TRBD1 (6 bases). There are 15 residues in the CDR3. Trimming removed 0 bases at V and 3 bases at J, with 10 bases between. CDR1 SGHRS and CDR2 YFSETQ come from the germline V gene. The CDR3 loop is CASSLEDSYNQPQHF. CDR3 nucleotide sequence: TGCGCCAGCAGCTTGGAGGACAGCTACAATCAGCCCCAGCATTTT.

This chain uses TRBV25-1 with TRBJ1-6; 8 positions match TRBD1. V lost 4 bases, J lost 9 bases, and 5 bases stayed unmatched. The CDR3 sequence is 14 residues long. CDR1 and CDR2 from the germline V gene are MGHDK and SYGVNS. The DNA of the CDR3 is TGTGCCAGCAGTGCCGGGACAGGAACTTCACCCCTCCACTTT. It codes for CASSAGTGTSPLHF.

The genes are TRBV6-2 or TRBV6-3 and TRBJ2-3; tentatively, D is TRBD2 (5 bases). V gave up 5 bases and J gave up 2 bases, with 14 bases separating them. The CDR3 is 15 amino acids. CDR1 and CDR2 (germline): MNHEY, SVGEGT. CDR3 in amino acids: CASSGLGKITDTQYF. The CDR3 nucleotides are TGTGCCAGCAGTGGGCTCGGGAAGATCACAGATACGCAGTATTTT.

This clone was counted once. This chain connects TRBV5-1 to TRBJ1-1; maybe TRBD1 (5 bases). This CDR3 spans 14 amino acids. The germline V gene has CDR1 SGHRS and CDR2 YFSETQ. Trimming pared 5 bases from V and 0 bases from J, leaving 11 bases between. The CDR3 reads CASSRDSLNTEAFF. CDR3 sequence (DNA): TGCGCCAGCAGTCGCGACAGCTTGAACACTGAAGCTTTCTTT.

CDR3 region: CASSAKQVPGLAAYEQYF. In DNA, the CDR3 is TGTGCCAGCAGCGCCAAACAGGTACCGGGACTAGCGGCCTACGAGCAGTACTTC. The genes are TRBV7-9 and TRBJ2-7; 11 bases fit TRBD2. Germline CDR1 reads SEHNR; CDR2 reads FQNEAQ (reference sequence). The CDR3 totals 18 residues. With V trimmed by 5 bases and J by 2 bases, 14 bases remained unmatched.

The chain combines TRBV6-5 with TRBJ1-2; TRBD1 matches at 7 bases. After removal of 5 bases from V and 2 bases from J, the junction contained 8 bases not matched to a gene. The CDR3 length is 15 residues. CDR1 and CDR2 (germline): MNHEY, SVGAGI. As DNA, the CDR3 is TGTGCCAGCAGTCGCACATACAGGGGAAACTATGGCTACACCTTC. Translation gives CASSRTYRGNYGYTF.

The V call is TRBV11-3, the J call TRBJ2-3; D may be TRBD1 (5 bases). Germline CDR1 and CDR2: SGHNT and YENEEA. This CDR3 spans 15 amino acids. V lost 1 base and J lost 3, with 11 bases in between. CDR3 amino acids: CASSLAPSGTDTQYF. The CDR3 bases are TGTGCCAGCAGCTTAGCCCCTTCAGGGACAGATACGCAGTATTTT.

This chain uses TRBV18 with TRBJ1-4, with D perhaps matching TRBD1 (5 bases). The CDR3 runs to 13 residues. Germline V CDR1 and CDR2: KGHSH, LQKENI. The V and J ends lost 2 bases and 8 bases respectively, with 9 bases between them. The CDR3, as DNA: TGTGCCAGCTCACCAGGGGCACTCGAAAAACTGTTTTTT. Translation: CASSPGALEKLFF.

This clone came up many times. This chain uses TRBV27 with TRBJ2-5; D is undetermined. Germline V gives CDR1 MNHEY, CDR2 SMNVEV (reference sequence). The CDR3 extends over 12 amino acids. V lost 9 bases to trimming and J lost 4 bases, with 12 bases between them. The CDR3: CARRWRRETQYF. CDR3 in DNA: TGTGCCAGGAGGTGGCGACGAGAGACCCAGTACTTC.

V and J are TRBV7-2 and TRBJ2-7, with 10 bases that match TRBD1. CDR3 length: 15 amino acids. The J segment lost 7 bases and the V segment lost 4 bases, leaving 10 bases of the junction unmatched. Per germline, CDR1 SGHTA and CDR2 FQGNSA. The CDR3: CASSSPDRGGREQYF. In DNA form, the CDR3 reads TGTGCCAGCAGCTCCCCGGACAGGGGGGGTAGGGAGCAGTACTTC.

V and J are TRBV5-1 and TRBJ2-3; TRBD1 matches at 8 bases. V was clipped by 5 bases and J by 4 bases; unmatched bases: 3. CDR1 is SGHRS and CDR2 is YFSETQ in the germline V gene. The CDR3 is 13 amino acids. The CDR3 region is CASSRTGSDTQYF. CDR3 in DNA: TGCGCCAGCAGTCGGACAGGGTCAGATACGCAGTATTTT.

V is TRBV7-3 and J is TRBJ2-5, with 8 bases that match TRBD2. Germline V gene lookup returns CDR1 SGHTA and CDR2 FQGTGA. Losses at the gene ends were 2 bases for V and 5 bases for J; bases not matched to a gene: 4. This CDR3 comprises 14 residues. CDR3 region: CASSLYGGRETQYF. The CDR3 coding sequence is TGTGCCAGCAGCTTATATGGCGGGAGGGAGACCCAGTACTTC.

The CDR3 sequence is CASSLVQGAAEQYF. The CDR3 coding sequence is TGTGCCAGCAGCTTGGTCCAGGGGGCGGCCGAGCAGTACTTC. J is TRBJ2-7 and V is TRBV7-9, with 8 positions matching TRBD1. V trimming: 3 bases; J trimming: 6 bases; junction bases outside the gene matches: 7. Germline CDR1 is SEHNR and CDR2 is FQNEAQ (reference sequence). The CDR3 is 14 amino acids.

The genes are TRBV10-3 and TRBJ2-1; 13 positions match TRBD2. There are 17 residues in the CDR3. Germline CDR1 is ENHRY and CDR2 is SYGVKD. Trimming removed 6 bases from V and 7 bases from J; junction bases left unmatched: 12. The CDR3 DNA is TGTGCCATCAGCTCCCGGACTAGCGGGGGCCGGGGGAATGAGCAGTTCTTC. Protein sequence: CAISSRTSGGRGNEQFF.

The chain joins TRBV19 to TRBJ1-5; 8 positions agree with TRBD1. This CDR3 comprises 13 residues. Per germline, CDR1 LNHDA and CDR2 SQIVND (reference sequence). Losses at the gene ends were 5 bases for V and 5 bases for J; bases not matched to a gene: 2. The CDR3 DNA sequence: TGTGCCAGTAGTTCGGACAGGGATCAGCCCCAGCATTTT. The encoded protein is CASSSDRDQPQHF.

This sequence joins TRBV6-6 and TRBJ1-4; possibly TRBD1 for D (6 bases). Trimming removed 0 bases from V and 6 bases from J, with 14 bases in between. The CDR3 is made up of 16 amino acids. CDR1 and CDR2 (germline): MNHNY, SVGAGI (reference sequence). CDR3 region: CASSYSMGNRDEKLFF. Here the CDR3 DNA reads TGTGCCAGCAGTTACTCAATGGGAAACAGGGATGAAAAACTGTTTTTT.

This rearrangement joins TRBV6-5 to TRBJ2-7; D is undetermined. Germline V CDR1 and CDR2: MNHEY, SVGAGI. Trimming took 5 bases from V and 3 from J, leaving 8 bases between them. CDR3 length equals 12 residues. CDR3 region: CASSPTGYEQYF. CDR3 DNA: TGTGCCAGCAGTCCTACTGGCTACGAGCAGTACTTC.

The V gene is TRBV27, the J gene TRBJ1-2; D gene ambiguous. The germline V gene encodes CDR1 MNHEY and CDR2 SMNVEV (reference sequence). This CDR3 comprises 14 residues. V shed 5 bases and J shed 2 bases, with 12 bases lying between them. CDR3 sequence (DNA): TGTGCCAGCAGTCCCCGTATATCGAACTATGGCTACACCTTC. Amino acid sequence: CASSPRISNYGYTF.

The rearrangement uses TRBV9 and TRBJ2-1; TRBD2 is a possible D gene (6 bases). Germline V CDR1 and CDR2: SGDLS, YYNGEE. CDR3 length equals 13 residues. V was shortened by 6 bases and J by 4 bases, with 11 bases between the two germline ends. CDR3 sequence (DNA): TGTGCCAGCACTCCGGGGGTTTACAATGAGCAGTTCTTC. This sequence encodes CASTPGVYNEQFF. Filled out from reference TRBV9 and TRBJ2-1, the complete variable domain reads DSGVTQTPKHLITATGQRVTLRCSPRSGDLSVYWYQQSLDQGLQFLIQYYNGEERAKGNILERFSAQQFPDLHSELNLSSLELGDSALYFCASTPGVYNEQFFGPGTRLTVL.

The chain uses TRBV10-2 and TRBJ2-2; D may be TRBD2 (5 bases). V was pared by 8 bases and J by 4 bases, with 17 bases between. This CDR3 contains 15 residues. Germline V gives CDR1 WSHSY, CDR2 SAAADI. The CDR3 here is CASSGRSRGTGELFF. CDR3 DNA sequence: TGCGCCAGCTCCGGGCGGAGTCGGGGCACCGGGGAGCTGTTTTTT.